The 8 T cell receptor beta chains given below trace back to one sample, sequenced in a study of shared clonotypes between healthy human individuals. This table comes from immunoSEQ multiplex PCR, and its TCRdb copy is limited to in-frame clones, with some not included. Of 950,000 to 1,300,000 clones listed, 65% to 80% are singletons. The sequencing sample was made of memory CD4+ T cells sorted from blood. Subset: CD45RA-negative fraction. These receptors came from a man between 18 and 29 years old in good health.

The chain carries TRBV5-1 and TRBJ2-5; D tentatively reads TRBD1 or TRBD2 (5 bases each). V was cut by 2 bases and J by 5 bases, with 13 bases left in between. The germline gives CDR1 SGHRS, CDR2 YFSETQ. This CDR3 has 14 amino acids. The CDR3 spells CASSLSRGWETQYF. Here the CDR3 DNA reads TGCGCCAGCAGCTTATCGAGGGGCTGGGAGACCCAGTACTTC. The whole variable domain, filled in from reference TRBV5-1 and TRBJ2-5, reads KAGVTQTPRYLIKTRGQQVTLSCSPISGHRSVSWYQQTPGQGLQFLFEYFSETQRNKGNFPGRFSGRQFSNSRSEMNVSTLELGDSALYLCASSLSRGWETQYFGPGTRLLVL.

CDR3 loop: CASSADGTPRGYTF. The DNA of the CDR3 is TGTGCCAGCAGCGCGGACGGAACACCGCGCGGCTACACCTTC. The chain employs TRBV5-6 and TRBJ1-2, with D unclear. The CDR3 consists of 14 residues. The germline V gene has CDR1 SGHDT and CDR2 YYEEEE. V was cut by 4 bases and J by 8 bases, with 18 bases left in between.

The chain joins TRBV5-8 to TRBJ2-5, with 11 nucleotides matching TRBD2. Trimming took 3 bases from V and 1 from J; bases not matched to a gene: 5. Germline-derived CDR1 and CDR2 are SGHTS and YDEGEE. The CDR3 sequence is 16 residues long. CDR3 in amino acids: CASSSGTSGLQETQYF. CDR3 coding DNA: TGTGCCAGCAGCTCCGGGACTAGCGGCCTCCAAGAGACCCAGTACTTC.

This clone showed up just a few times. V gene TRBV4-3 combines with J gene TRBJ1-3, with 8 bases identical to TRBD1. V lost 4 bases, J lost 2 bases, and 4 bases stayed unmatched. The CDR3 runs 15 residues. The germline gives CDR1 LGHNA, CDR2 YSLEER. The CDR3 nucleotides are TGCGCCAGCAGCCTCCAGACAGGGGCTGGAAACACCATATATTTT. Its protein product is CASSLQTGAGNTIYF.

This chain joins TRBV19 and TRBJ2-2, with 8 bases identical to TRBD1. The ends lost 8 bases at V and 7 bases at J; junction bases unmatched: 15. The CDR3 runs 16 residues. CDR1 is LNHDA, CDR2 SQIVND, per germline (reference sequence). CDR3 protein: CASLSRQGAYNGELFF. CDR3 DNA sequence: TGTGCCAGTCTCAGTCGGCAGGGGGCTTATAACGGGGAGCTGTTTTTT.

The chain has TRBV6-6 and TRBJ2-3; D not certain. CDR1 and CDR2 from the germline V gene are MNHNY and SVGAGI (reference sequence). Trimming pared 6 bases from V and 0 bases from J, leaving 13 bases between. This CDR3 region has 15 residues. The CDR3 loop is CASSPLAASTDTQYF. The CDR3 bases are TGTGCCAGCAGCCCTCTTGCGGCTAGCACAGATACGCAGTATTTT.

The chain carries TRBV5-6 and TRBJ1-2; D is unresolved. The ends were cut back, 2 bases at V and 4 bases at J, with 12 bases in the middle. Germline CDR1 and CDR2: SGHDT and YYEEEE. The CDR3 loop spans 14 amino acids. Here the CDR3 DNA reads TGTGCCAGCAGCTTCGGTGGCAGCTCCTATGGCTACACCTTC. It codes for CASSFGGSSYGYTF. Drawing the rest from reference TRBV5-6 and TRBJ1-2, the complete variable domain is DAGVTQSPTHLIKTRGQQVTLRCSPKSGHDTVSWYQQALGQGPQFIFQYYEEEERQRGNFPDRFSGHQFPNYSSELNVNALLLGDSALYLCASSFGGSSYGYTFGSGTRLTVV.

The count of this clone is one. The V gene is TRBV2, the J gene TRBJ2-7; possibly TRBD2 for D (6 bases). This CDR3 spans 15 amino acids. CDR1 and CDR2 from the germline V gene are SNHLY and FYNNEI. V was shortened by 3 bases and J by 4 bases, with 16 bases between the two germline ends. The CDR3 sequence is CASSERRDSSYEQYF. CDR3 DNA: TGTGCCAGCAGTGAGCGGCGGGATAGCTCTTACGAGCAGTACTTC.